This T cell receptor (beta chain) was found in a study of control samples from healthy donors and cancer patients. Method: immunoSEQ multiplex PCR; TCRdb's copy keeps in-frame clones and lacks some. Altogether about 160,000 clones are present, approximately 93% being singletons, with the ten largest covering under 7%. The sample consisted of blood. The TCR comes from a man between 18 and 35 years old in good health.

CDR3 amino acids: CASDRNYGYTF. Written as DNA, the CDR3 is TGTGCCTCGGACAGGAACTATGGCTACACCTTC. The chain is built from TRBV30 and TRBJ1-2, with 7 bases matching TRBD1. J was trimmed by 2 bases and V by 7 bases; bases with no gene match: 1. Germline V gives CDR1 GTSNPN, CDR2 SVGIG (reference sequence). The CDR3 has 11 amino acids.